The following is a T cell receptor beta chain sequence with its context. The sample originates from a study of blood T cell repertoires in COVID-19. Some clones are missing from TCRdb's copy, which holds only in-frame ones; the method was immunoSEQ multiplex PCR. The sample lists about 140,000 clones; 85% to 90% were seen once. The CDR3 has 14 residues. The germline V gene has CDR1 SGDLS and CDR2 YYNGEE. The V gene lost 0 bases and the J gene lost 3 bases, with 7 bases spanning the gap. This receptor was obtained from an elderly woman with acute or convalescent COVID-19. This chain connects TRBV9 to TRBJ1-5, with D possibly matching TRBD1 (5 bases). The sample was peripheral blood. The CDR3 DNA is TGTGCCAGCAGCGTAGGACAGAACAATCAGCCCCAGCATTTT. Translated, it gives CASSVGQNNQPQHF.